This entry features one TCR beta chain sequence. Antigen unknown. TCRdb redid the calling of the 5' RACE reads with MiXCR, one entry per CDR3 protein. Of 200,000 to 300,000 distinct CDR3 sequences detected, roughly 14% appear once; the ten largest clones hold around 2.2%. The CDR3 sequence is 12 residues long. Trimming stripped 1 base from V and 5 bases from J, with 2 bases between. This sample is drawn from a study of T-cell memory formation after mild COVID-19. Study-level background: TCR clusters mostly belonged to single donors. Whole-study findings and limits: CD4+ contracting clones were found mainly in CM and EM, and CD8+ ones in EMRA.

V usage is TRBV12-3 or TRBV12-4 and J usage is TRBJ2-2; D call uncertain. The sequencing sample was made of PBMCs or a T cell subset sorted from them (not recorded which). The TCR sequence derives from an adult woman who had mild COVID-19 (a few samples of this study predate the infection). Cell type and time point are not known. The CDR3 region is CASSLETGELFF. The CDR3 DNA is TGTGCCAGCAGTTTAGAGACCGGGGAGCTGTTTTTT.